The 5 T cell receptor beta chains in this list originate from one sample, sequenced in a study of OX40 agonist ivuxolimab in advanced cancers. Repertoires were generated with immunoSEQ multiplex PCR, while TCRdb's copy carries only in-frame clones and drops some. The table lists roughly 61,000 clones, less than 90% of them singletons. The sample was CD4+ or CD8+ T cells sorted from blood, taken in a trial of the OX40 agonist ivuxolimab. These receptors all stem from an adult with an advanced solid tumor such as melanoma, head and neck, liver or kidney cancer.

The V and J genes are TRBV7-2 and TRBJ2-7; maybe TRBD1 (5 bases). V was clipped by 3 bases and J by 7 bases, with 19 bases between them. CDR3 length equals 15 residues. Looked up from germline, CDR1 is SGHTA and CDR2 is FQGNSA. The CDR3 is CASSLGTEAKGEQYF. Here the CDR3 DNA reads TGTGCCAGCAGCTTGGGTACTGAGGCTAAGGGGGAGCAGTACTTC.

The V gene is TRBV9, the J gene TRBJ2-7; D not resolved. In germline, CDR1 is SGDLS, CDR2 YYNGEE. Trimming removed 0 bases from V and 7 bases from J, with 11 bases in between. CDR3 length equals 13 residues. CDR3 coding DNA: TGTGCCAGCAGCGTAGATTGGGTGGGGGAGCAGTACTTC. Encoded protein: CASSVDWVGEQYF.

V usage is TRBV5-1 and J usage is TRBJ2-3; tentatively, D is TRBD1 or TRBD2 (6 bases each). V shed 0 bases and J shed 2 bases, with 13 bases lying between them. This CDR3 spans 16 amino acids. From germline, CDR1 is SGHRS and CDR2 YFSETQ. CDR3 region: CASSLAGGHNTDTQYF. CDR3 DNA sequence: TGCGCCAGCAGCTTGGCCGGGGGACACAACACAGATACGCAGTATTTT.

The chain carries TRBV19 and TRBJ2-1, with a possible D match to TRBD1 (6 bases). Germline values: CDR1 LNHDA, CDR2 SQIVND (reference sequence). V lost 8 bases and J lost 1, with 15 bases in between. This CDR3 is 15 amino acids long. The chain's CDR3 is CASRTVQGSYNEQFF. The DNA for the CDR3 is TGTGCCAGTCGCACCGTCCAGGGGTCCTACAATGAGCAGTTCTTC.

This chain joins TRBV6-1 and TRBJ2-2; tentative D call: TRBD1 (7 bases). Per germline, CDR1 MNHNS and CDR2 SASEGT. This CDR3 comprises 15 residues. The V and J ends lost 5 bases and 4 bases respectively, with 14 bases between them. CDR3 nucleotides: TGTGCCAGCAGTTTTCAGGGGGGCGGCACCGGGGAGCTGTTTTTT. Translating it yields CASSFQGGGTGELFF.